Listed here are 27 T cell receptor beta chains from one sample, sequenced in a study of OX40 agonist ivuxolimab in advanced cancers. Produced via immunoSEQ multiplex PCR; TCRdb's table is partial and in-frame only. Counted here are approximately 77,000 clones, 85% to 95% occurring once; the ten biggest clones make up about 0.34%. Sequencing used CD4+ or CD8+ T cells sorted from blood, obtained in a trial of the OX40 agonist ivuxolimab. The receptors derive from an adult with an advanced solid tumor such as melanoma, head and neck, liver or kidney cancer.

The chain is built from TRBV5-1 and TRBJ1-1, with D unresolved. Germline values: CDR1 SGHRS, CDR2 YFSETQ. This CDR3 is 14 amino acids long. Trimming pared 4 bases from V and 4 bases from J, leaving 14 bases between. DNA for the CDR3: TGCGCCAGCAGCCTTGACCCCCGGGCCACTGAAGCTTTCTTT. Translated: CASSLDPRATEAFF.

The chain joins TRBV29-1 to TRBJ2-2; the match to TRBD2 covers 8 bases. The CDR3 has 14 residues. Germline loops: CDR1 SQVTM, CDR2 ANQGSEA. V was pared by 4 bases and J by 0 bases, with 1 base of the junction left unmatched. The CDR3: CSVAAGANTGELFF. For the CDR3, the DNA is TGCAGCGTTGCAGCGGGGGCGAACACCGGGGAGCTGTTTTTT.

The chain carries TRBV5-1 and TRBJ2-1; 11 nucleotides match TRBD2. The trim removed 4 bases at V and 1 base at J, leaving 10 bases unmatched. Germline CDR1 SGHRS, CDR2 YFSETQ. The CDR3 length is 18 residues. CDR3 DNA: TGCGCCAGCAGCGCCCTGGTCGGGACTAGCGGTTCCTACAATGAGCAGTTCTTC. This encodes CASSALVGTSGSYNEQFF.

The chain carries TRBV7-2 and TRBJ2-3, with no clear D. Trimming took 5 bases from V and 1 from J, leaving 4 bases between them. The CDR3 has 12 residues. Germline-derived CDR1 and CDR2 are SGHTA and FQGNSA. The CDR3 spells CASSRGTDTQYF. The CDR3 bases are TGTGCCAGCAGCCGCGGCACAGATACGCAGTATTTT.

The chain is built from TRBV5-6 and TRBJ1-6; D unclear. Germline CDR1 is SGHDT and CDR2 is YYEEEE. V gave up 2 bases and J gave up 6 bases, with 3 bases separating them. There are 12 residues in the CDR3. In DNA, the CDR3 is TGTGCCAGCAGCTTAGGTAATTCACCCCTCCACTTT. It is translated as CASSLGNSPLHF.

The chain uses TRBV6-6 and TRBJ1-2, with a possible D match to TRBD1 (5 bases). Germline V gives CDR1 MNHNY, CDR2 SVGAGI (reference sequence). V was pared by 6 bases and J by 1 base, with 18 bases between. The CDR3 is made up of 16 amino acids. CDR3 protein: CASRARWGKGNYGYTF. For the CDR3, the DNA is TGTGCCAGCAGGGCCCGGTGGGGGAAGGGTAACTATGGCTACACCTTC.

The rearrangement uses TRBV6-6 and TRBJ2-7; D is perhaps TRBD1 or TRBD2 (6 bases each). V lost 8 bases and J 4 bases, leaving 18 bases between the germline ends. The V gene's germline CDR1 is MNHNY and CDR2 SVGAGI (reference sequence). This CDR3 region has 14 residues. The CDR3 sequence: CASLGGAPSYEQYF. CDR3 coding DNA: TGTGCCAGCCTCGGGGGCGCCCCGAGTTACGAGCAGTACTTC.

The chain joins TRBV5-6 to TRBJ2-5, with 11 positions matching TRBD1. J was trimmed by 2 bases and V by 1 base; bases with no gene match: 7. The CDR3 consists of 17 residues. Germline loops: CDR1 SGHDT, CDR2 YYEEEE. The CDR3: CASSLRRTGGLQETQYF. The CDR3 region has the DNA TGTGCCAGCAGCTTGCGCCGGACAGGGGGCCTACAAGAGACCCAGTACTTC.

This clone was seen a single time. The V gene is TRBV30, the J gene TRBJ2-1; TRBD2 agrees at 10 bases. The CDR3 extends over 15 amino acids. The junction had 9 bases not matched to a gene; V was cut back by 0 bases and J by 10 bases. Looked up from germline, CDR1 is GTSNPN and CDR2 is SVGIG (reference sequence). The CDR3, as DNA: TGTGCCTGGAGTGTCAGCGGGGGGGCTTTTCGCGAGCAGTTCTTC. It codes for CAWSVSGGAFREQFF.

The chain carries TRBV7-7 and TRBJ2-7; the D gene could be TRBD1 or TRBD2 (5 bases each). Germline values: CDR1 SSHAT, CDR2 FNYEAQ (reference sequence). The V gene lost 5 bases and the J gene lost 4 bases, with 15 bases spanning the gap. The CDR3 covers 14 residues. CDR3 DNA: TGTGCCAGCAGCCTCGGGACCTTAGGGTACGAGCAGTACTTC. Its protein is CASSLGTLGYEQYF.

The chain links TRBV27 to TRBJ2-7; 8 bases map to TRBD2. Per germline, CDR1 MNHEY and CDR2 SMNVEV (reference sequence). Trimming at V came to 3 bases and at J to 2 bases, leaving 3 bases not matched to a gene. This CDR3 region has 14 residues. The CDR3 region has the DNA TGTGCCAGCAGTTTTAGCGGGATGGCCTACGAGCAGTACTTC. As protein: CASSFSGMAYEQYF.

This clone occurred a few times. This chain joins TRBV27 and TRBJ1-5, with a weak D call TRBD1 (6 bases). The CDR3 is 15 amino acids. Trimming stripped 4 bases from V and 5 bases from J, with 15 bases between. Germline V gene lookup returns CDR1 MNHEY and CDR2 SMNVEV (reference sequence). The DNA of the CDR3 is TGTGCCAGCAGTTCTGGGGGCAGGGAGGATCAGCCCCAGCATTTT. Translation gives CASSSGGREDQPQHF.

The rearrangement links TRBV7-9 to TRBJ2-3; D ambiguous. The CDR3 sequence is 13 residues long. Germline loops: CDR1 SEHNR, CDR2 FQNEAQ (reference sequence). Trimming stripped 3 bases from V and 4 bases from J, with 8 bases between. CDR3 bases: TGTGCCAGCAGCTTTACGTCACCAGATACGCAGTATTTT. This translates into CASSFTSPDTQYF. Filled out from reference TRBV7-9 and TRBJ2-3, the complete variable domain reads DTGVSQNPRHKITKRGQNVTFRCDPISEHNRLYWYRQTLGQGPEFLTYFQNEAQLEKSRLLSDRFSAERPKGSFSTLEIQRTEQGDSAMYLCASSFTSPDTQYFGPGTRLTVL.

The CDR3 coding sequence is TGTGCCATCAGTGAGTCATCTGGAGGCGAGCAGTACTTC. Protein product: CAISESSGGEQYF. The rearrangement joins TRBV10-3 to TRBJ2-7, with D possibly being TRBD2 (5 bases). The length of the CDR3 is 13 residues. Germline assignment: CDR1 ENHRY and CDR2 SYGVKD. Trimming left V 0 bases short and J 6 bases short, with 9 bases between.

The chain is built from TRBV19 and TRBJ1-6; 7 bases align to TRBD1. The CDR3 covers 14 residues. Germline V gene sequence: CDR1 LNHDA, CDR2 SQIVND (reference sequence). V lost 0 bases to trimming and J lost 10 bases; unmatched junction nucleotides: 3. CDR3 nucleotides: TGTGCCAGTAGTATAGAGACAGGGTCATCACCCCTCCACTTT. Translated, it gives CASSIETGSSPLHF.

The V call is TRBV5-6, the J call TRBJ2-3; 10 nucleotides align to TRBD2. CDR3 length: 16 amino acids. The ends lost 1 base at V and 7 bases at J; junction bases unmatched: 9. Germline V gives CDR1 SGHDT, CDR2 YYEEEE. The DNA for the CDR3 is TGTGCCAGCAGCTTGTACGGGCCTAGCGGGGGTTATACGCAGTATTTT. It encodes CASSLYGPSGGYTQYF. Looking up the rest from reference TRBV5-6 and TRBJ2-3 gives the full variable domain: DAGVTQSPTHLIKTRGQQVTLRCSPKSGHDTVSWYQQALGQGPQFIFQYYEEEERQRGNFPDRFSGHQFPNYSSELNVNALLLGDSALYLCASSLYGPSGGYTQYFGPGTRLTVL.

The chain's CDR3 is CASSAGTGINYGYTF. In DNA, the CDR3 is TGTGCCAGCAGCGCCGGGACAGGGATTAACTATGGCTACACCTTC. This chain joins TRBV9 and TRBJ1-2, with TRBD1 matching 9 bases. This CDR3 comprises 15 residues. After removal of 3 bases from V and 1 base from J, the junction contained 4 bases not matched to a gene. Germline lookup yields CDR1 SGDLS and CDR2 YYNGEE.

The chain joins TRBV6-1 to TRBJ2-1; 8 positions agree with TRBD2. Per the germline V gene, CDR1 is MNHNS and CDR2 is SASEGT. V was clipped by 4 bases and J by 4 bases; unmatched bases: 9. The CDR3 runs 16 residues. The CDR3 sequence: CASSVRGAGAYNEQFF. The CDR3 DNA follows: TGTGCCAGCAGTGTCCGTGGAGCGGGGGCTTACAATGAGCAGTTCTTC.

The chain has TRBV28 and TRBJ1-3, with TRBD1 matching over 9 bases. Germline CDR1 MDHEN, CDR2 SYDVKM. CDR3 length: 16 residues. Unmatched junction bases numbered 10, after V lost 6 bases and J lost 4 bases. The CDR3 loop reads CASRGQGAEVGNTIYF. As DNA, the CDR3 is TGTGCCAGCAGGGGACAGGGAGCAGAGGTGGGAAACACCATATATTTT.

This clone is a singleton in its sample. The chain uses TRBV5-1 and TRBJ2-2, with 14 bases that match TRBD2. After removal of 4 bases from V and 2 bases from J, the junction contained 10 bases not matched to a gene. Germline V gene sequence: CDR1 SGHRS, CDR2 YFSETQ. This CDR3 region has 19 residues. The CDR3 here is CASSGKWTSGGSNTGELFF. The DNA of the CDR3 is TGCGCCAGCAGCGGCAAATGGACTAGCGGGGGGTCAAACACCGGGGAGCTGTTTTTT. Full variable domain (rest looked up from reference TRBV5-1 and TRBJ2-2): KAGVTQTPRYLIKTRGQQVTLSCSPISGHRSVSWYQQTPGQGLQFLFEYFSETQRNKGNFPGRFSGRQFSNSRSEMNVSTLELGDSALYLCASSGKWTSGGSNTGELFFGEGSRLTVL.

The chain combines TRBV7-2 with TRBJ1-1; 8 bases map to TRBD1. In germline, CDR1 is SGHTA, CDR2 FQGNSA. After removal of 4 bases from V and 11 bases from J, the junction contained 12 bases not matched to a gene. CDR3 length: 14 amino acids. The CDR3 DNA sequence: TGTGCCAGCAGCTCAACACCGGCAGGGGGCTTGGCTTTCTTT. This codes for CASSSTPAGGLAFF.

The chain has TRBV10-1 and TRBJ2-3; 8 bases align to TRBD2. Germline CDR1 and CDR2: WNHNN and SYGVQD (reference sequence). J lost 8 bases, V lost 0 bases, and 1 base had no gene match. The CDR3 covers 13 residues. CDR3 sequence reads: CASSESLAGTQYF. CDR3 bases: TGCGCCAGCAGTGAGTCCCTAGCGGGTACGCAGTATTTT.

V is TRBV11-3 and J is TRBJ1-5; 7 nucleotides agree with TRBD1. The germline CDR1 and CDR2 sequences are SGHNT and YENEEA. The length of the CDR3 is 14 residues. J lost 2 bases, V lost 5 bases, and 3 bases had no gene match. In DNA form, the CDR3 reads TGTGCCAGCAGCCCCCAGGGGGGCAATCAGCCCCAGCATTTT. Translating it yields CASSPQGGNQPQHF.

The chain is built from TRBV9 and TRBJ2-3; no clear D. This CDR3 comprises 11 residues. Germline CDR1 reads SGDLS; CDR2 reads YYNGEE. The ends were cut back, 2 bases at V and 5 bases at J, with 3 bases in the middle. Written as DNA, the CDR3 is TGTGCCAGCAGCGTCCAAGATACGCAGTATTTT. This translates into CASSVQDTQYF.

The CDR3: CASSLEGQGGTEQFF. CDR3 coding DNA: TGCGCCAGCAGCTTGGAGGGACAGGGGGGCACTGAGCAGTTCTTC. The chain couples TRBV5-1 to TRBJ2-1; TRBD1 aligns across 11 bases. Germline values: CDR1 SGHRS, CDR2 YFSETQ. The CDR3 runs 15 residues. Trimming at V came to 0 bases and at J to 9 bases, leaving 5 bases not matched to a gene.

This clone appeared a single time. The chain couples TRBV28 to TRBJ2-3, with 9 nucleotides matching TRBD2. The CDR3 is made up of 14 amino acids. Germline-derived CDR1 and CDR2 are MDHEN and SYDVKM. Trimming took 6 bases from V and 4 from J; bases not matched to a gene: 5. CDR3 loop: CASSPRGGSDTQYF. In nucleotides, the CDR3 is TGTGCCAGCAGCCCGCGGGGGGGATCAGATACGCAGTATTTT.

V gene TRBV5-1 combines with J gene TRBJ2-1; D gene unclear. Trimming removed 0 bases from V and 3 bases from J, with 7 bases in between. The germline gives CDR1 SGHRS, CDR2 YFSETQ. CDR3 size: 14 residues. CDR3 DNA: TGCGCCAGCAGCTTGGAGGGCAGCTACAATGAGCAGTTCTTC. Residues: CASSLEGSYNEQFF.